The 2 T cell receptor beta chains presented below share a single source sample, sequenced in a study of blood T cell repertoires in COVID-19. Using immunoSEQ multiplex PCR, the repertoire was profiled, and TCRdb retains in-frame clones only, with some absent. The sample has 120,000 or so clones; over 75% are singletons. Specimen: peripheral blood. All receptors come from a man between 65 and 85 years old with active or convalescent COVID-19.

V is TRBV28 and J is TRBJ1-2; 8 bases match TRBD1. Germline V gene lookup returns CDR1 MDHEN and CDR2 SYDVKM. Trimming cost V 4 bases and J 8 bases; bases outside gene matches: 9. CDR3 length: 14 residues. CDR3 DNA: TGTGCCAGCAGTTGGAGCCAGGGGGCGGGAGGCTACACCTTC. Amino acids: CASSWSQGAGGYTF.

This chain links TRBV18 with TRBJ1-1; D remains ambiguous. Trimming left V 0 bases short and J 1 base short, with 6 bases between. The CDR3 has 14 amino acids. The V gene's germline CDR1 is KGHSH and CDR2 LQKENI. The CDR3 DNA follows: TGTGCCAGCTCACCACCGAGCACGAACACTGAAGCTTTCTTT. Protein: CASSPPSTNTEAFF.